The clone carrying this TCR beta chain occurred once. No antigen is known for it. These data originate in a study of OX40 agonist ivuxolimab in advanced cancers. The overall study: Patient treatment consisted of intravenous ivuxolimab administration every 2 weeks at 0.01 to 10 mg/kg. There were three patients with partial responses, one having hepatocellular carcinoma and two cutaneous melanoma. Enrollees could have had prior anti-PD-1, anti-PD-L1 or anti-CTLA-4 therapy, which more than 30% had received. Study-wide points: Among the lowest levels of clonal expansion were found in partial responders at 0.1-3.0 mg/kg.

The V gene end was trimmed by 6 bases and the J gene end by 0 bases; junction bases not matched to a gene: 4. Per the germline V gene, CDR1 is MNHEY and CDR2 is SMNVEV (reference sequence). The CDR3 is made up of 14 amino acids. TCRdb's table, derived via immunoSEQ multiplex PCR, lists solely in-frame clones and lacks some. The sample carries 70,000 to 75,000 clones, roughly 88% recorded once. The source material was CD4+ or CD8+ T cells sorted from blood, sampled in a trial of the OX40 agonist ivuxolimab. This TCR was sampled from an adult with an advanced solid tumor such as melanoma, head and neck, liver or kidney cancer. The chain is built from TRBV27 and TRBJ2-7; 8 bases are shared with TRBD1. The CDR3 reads CASRWDRYSYEQYF. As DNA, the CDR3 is TGTGCCAGCAGATGGGACAGGTACTCCTACGAGCAGTACTTC.